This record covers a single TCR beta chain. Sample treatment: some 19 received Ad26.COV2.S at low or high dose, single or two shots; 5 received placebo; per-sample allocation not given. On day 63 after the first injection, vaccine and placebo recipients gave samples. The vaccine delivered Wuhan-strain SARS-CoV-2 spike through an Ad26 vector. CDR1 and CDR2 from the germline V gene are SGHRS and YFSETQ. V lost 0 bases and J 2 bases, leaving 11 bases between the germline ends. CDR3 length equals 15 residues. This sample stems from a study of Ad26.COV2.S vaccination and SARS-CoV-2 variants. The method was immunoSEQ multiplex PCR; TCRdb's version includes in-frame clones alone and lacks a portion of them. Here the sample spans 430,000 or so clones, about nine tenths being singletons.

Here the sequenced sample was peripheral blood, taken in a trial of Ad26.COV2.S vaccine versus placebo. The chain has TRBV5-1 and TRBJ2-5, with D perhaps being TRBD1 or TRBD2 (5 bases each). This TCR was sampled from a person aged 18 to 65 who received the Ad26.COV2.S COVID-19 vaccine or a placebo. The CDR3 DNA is TGCGCCAGCAGCTTGGAAGTGGGGGAGCAAGAGACCCAGTACTTC. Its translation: CASSLEVGEQETQYF.